A single sample is the source of the 12 T cell receptor beta chains below, sequenced in a study of preoperative IRX-2 immunotherapy in early breast cancer. The treatment is: preoperative locoregional IRX-2 cytokine immunotherapy. TCRdb keeps only in-frame clones here, not all; method: immunoSEQ multiplex PCR. The data hold roughly 25,000 clones, with 85% to 95% observed a single time. Sequencing was performed on tumor tissue, taken after IRX-2 immunotherapy. Every receptor here comes from a human donor with breast cancer.

The chain links TRBV27 to TRBJ2-2; maybe TRBD2 (6 bases). This CDR3 has 16 residues. V lost 6 bases and J 5 bases, leaving 19 bases between the germline ends. Looked up from germline, CDR1 is MNHEY and CDR2 is SMNVEV (reference sequence). The CDR3 DNA follows: TGTGCCAGCAGCCTGGGGGGAAGGGGAAGAACCGGGGAGCTGTTTTTT. Its protein is CASSLGGRGRTGELFF.

The V call is TRBV27, the J call TRBJ2-7, with 12 bases matching TRBD2. The trim removed 3 bases at V and 4 bases at J, leaving 7 bases unmatched. Germline loops: CDR1 MNHEY, CDR2 SMNVEV (reference sequence). This CDR3 contains 16 residues. CDR3: CASSFRLAGESYEQYF. CDR3 nucleotide sequence: TGTGCCAGCAGTTTTCGACTAGCGGGGGAATCGTACGAGCAGTACTTC.

J is TRBJ2-5 and V is TRBV7-2; D not certain. The assigned J gene may be wrong: the sequence end matches TRBJ2-7 better. Per germline, CDR1 SGHTA and CDR2 FQGNSA. The CDR3 contains 12 residues. Written as DNA, the CDR3 is TGTGCCAGCAGCTTAGTAACGTTCGAGCAGTACTTC. This sequence encodes CASSLVTFEQYF.

The CDR3 is CASSKAQQGVRGYTF. The CDR3 nucleotides are TGTGCCAGCAGCAAAGCGCAGCAGGGGGTAAGAGGCTACACCTTC. This sequence joins TRBV21-1 and TRBJ1-2; the D call of TRBD1 is as the table states it, not checked on the DNA. TRBV21-1 is flagged as a pseudogene. CDR3 size: 15 residues.

This clone has a single count. The genes are TRBV28 and TRBJ1-5, with 8 bases lining up with TRBD1. Trimming took 2 bases from V and 7 from J; bases not matched to a gene: 7. There are 15 residues in the CDR3. Germline CDR1 reads MDHEN; CDR2 reads SYDVKM. The CDR3 bases are TGTGCCAGCAGTTTAGGATACAGGGGGGACCAGCCCCAGCATTTT. Translation gives CASSLGYRGDQPQHF.

The rearrangement uses TRBV5-8 and TRBJ2-1, with D unclear. V dropped 4 bases and J dropped 2 bases, with 1 base sitting between them. CDR1 and CDR2 (germline): SGHTS, YDEGEE. CDR3 length equals 11 residues. CDR3 residues: CASSPYNEQFF. The CDR3 DNA follows: TGTGCCAGCAGCCCCTACAATGAGCAGTTCTTC. Looking up the rest from reference TRBV5-8 and TRBJ2-1 gives the full variable domain: EAGVTQSPTHLIKTRGQQATLRCSPISGHTSVYWYQQALGLGLQFLLWYDEGEERNRGNFPPRFSGRQFPNYSSELNVNALELEDSALYLCASSPYNEQFFGPGTRLTVL.

A note on this clone: Likely a read error: the CDR3 ends without its conserved phenylalanine or tryptophan. No DNA is shown, since the ends of the CDR3 on it are uncertain; the CDR3 is the one TCRdb lists. The chain uses TRBV2 and TRBJ1-1. In germline, CDR1 is SNHLY, CDR2 FYNNEI. The length of the CDR3 is 9 amino acids, counting both ends. The CDR3 reads CASSALNGG.

The chain couples TRBV15 to TRBJ1-2; D is perhaps TRBD1 (5 bases). V lost 1 base, J lost 8 bases, and 11 bases lay in between. From germline, CDR1 is LNHNV and CDR2 YYDKDF (reference sequence). CDR3 size: 13 residues. The CDR3 region has the DNA TGTGCCACCAGCAGAGTTCAGGGTTGGGGCTACACCTTC. Its protein product is CATSRVQGWGYTF.

This rearrangement joins TRBV2 to TRBJ2-2, with D unresolved. V lost 6 bases to trimming and J lost 3 bases, with 17 bases between them. The CDR3 loop spans 16 amino acids. CDR1 and CDR2 (germline): SNHLY, FYNNEI. In DNA form, the CDR3 reads TGTGCCAGCAGGGACCCAATATACACAGACACCGGGGAGCTGTTTTTT. This gives the protein CASRDPIYTDTGELFF. Full variable domain (remainder filled in from reference TRBV2 and TRBJ2-2): EPEVTQTPSHQVTQMGQEVILRCVPISNHLYFYWYRQILGQKVEFLVSFYNNEISEKSEIFDDQFSVERPDGSNFTLKIRSTKLEDSAMYFCASRDPIYTDTGELFFGEGSRLTVL.

The chain recombines TRBV29-1 with TRBJ1-2; no firm D call. Trimming left V 4 bases short and J 5 bases short, with 20 bases between. The CDR3 is made up of 15 amino acids. Germline V gene lookup returns CDR1 SQVTM and CDR2 ANQGSEA. Here the CDR3 reads CSVVLSSSRMYGYTF. The CDR3 DNA reads TGCAGCGTTGTCTTGTCTTCGAGCCGTATGTATGGCTACACCTTC.

The CDR3 protein is CASSDYLGNEQFF. For the CDR3, the DNA is TGTGCCAGCAGTGACTACCTGGGGAATGAGCAGTTCTTC. The chain uses TRBV25-1 and TRBJ2-1; D not resolved. This CDR3 is built from 13 residues. Germline CDR1 reads MGHDK; CDR2 reads SYGVNS. The V end lost 3 bases, the J end lost 7 bases, and 10 bases lay between the germline ends.

The chain joins TRBV5-1 to TRBJ2-3, with a tentative D call TRBD1 (5 bases). The V end was cut by 2 bases, the J end by 1 base, with 5 bases between. Germline V CDR1 and CDR2: SGHRS, YFSETQ. The CDR3 has 13 residues. The CDR3 DNA reads TGCGCCAGCAGCTTACAGGGCACAGATACGCAGTATTTT. This translates into CASSLQGTDTQYF.